The 12 T cell receptor beta chains below come from one sample, sequenced in a study of cytomegalovirus exposure and HLA in healthy donors (dated by TCRdb to about 2017). Libraries came from the immunoSEQ multiplex PCR assay. For the multiplex PCR, a mixture combining 60 forward primers for TCR Vbeta segments and 13 reverse primers for TCR Jbeta segments was used. TCRdb took over this immuneACCESS table, retaining in-frame rearrangements with V and J assigned. Such tables are incomplete; in checked studies, under half of the missing clones stem from an unresolved V gene, and the remainder is unexplained. This sample holds roughly 73,000 clones; about 88% were observed only once. Clones ranked in the top ten supply approximately 2.4% of the sample. Specimen: PBMCs. These receptors were collected from a woman aged 45-60 years in good health and CMV-seronegative.

The J gene is TRBJ1-1, the V gene TRBV4-1; 7 bases are shared with TRBD1. Per the germline V gene, CDR1 is MGHRA and CDR2 is YSYEKL. The CDR3 spans 17 residues. V lost 5 bases to trimming and J lost 4 bases; unmatched junction nucleotides: 16. This CDR3 is CASSKLWGQRQGTEAFF. CDR3 coding DNA: TGCGCCAGCAGCAAACTTTGGGGACAGCGTCAGGGCACTGAAGCTTTCTTT.

With regard to this clone: Germline is not matched at one junction end, which may reflect a read error. This sequence joins TRBV10-3 and TRBJ2-1; the D is unclear. CDR1 is ENHRY, CDR2 SYGVKD, per germline. The CDR3 extends over 12 amino acids. CDR3 DNA: TGTGCCATCAGTGAGTCCAATAGCCGGTGGGTCTTC. Its translation: CAISESNSRWVF.

In its sample, this clone was seen a few times. The rearrangement links TRBV7-2 to TRBJ2-3, with TRBD2 identical over 8 bases. Germline assignment: CDR1 SGHTA and CDR2 FQGNSA. Losses at the gene ends were 1 base for V and 1 base for J; bases not matched to a gene: 1. This CDR3 is 15 amino acids long. The chain's CDR3 is CASSLVTSGTDTQYF. The DNA of the CDR3 is TGTGCCAGCAGCTTAGTGACTAGCGGCACAGATACGCAGTATTTT. Drawing the rest from reference TRBV7-2 and TRBJ2-3, the complete variable domain is GAGVSQSPSNKVTEKGKDVELRCDPISGHTALYWYRQSLGQGLEFLIYFQGNSAPDKSGLPSDRFSAERTGGSVSTLTIQRTQQEDSAVYLCASSLVTSGTDTQYFGPGTRLTVL.

This clone was found once. The chain uses TRBV9 and TRBJ2-7; TRBD1 is a possible D gene (5 bases). This CDR3 has 14 amino acids. Germline values: CDR1 SGDLS, CDR2 YYNGEE. The V and J ends lost 3 bases and 1 base respectively, with 11 bases between them. CDR3 DNA sequence: TGTGCCAGCAGCGCCACGCAGGGATCCTACGAGCAGTACTTC. Protein product: CASSATQGSYEQYF.

Notes on this clone: Germline is not matched at one junction end, which may reflect a read error. The chain joins TRBV7-8 to TRBJ2-7, with D tentatively TRBD1 (5 bases). The CDR3 is made up of 13 amino acids. Germline V CDR1 and CDR2: SGHVS, FQNEAQ. The CDR3 loop reads CASSLGTLELEHF. The CDR3 bases are TGTGCCAGCAGCTTAGGGACACTGGAACTTGAGCACTTC. The full variable domain, in which reference TRBV7-8 and TRBJ2-7 provide the parts outside the CDR3, is GAGVSQSPRYKVAKRGQDVALRCDPISGHVSLFWYQQALGQGPEFLTYFQNEAQLDKSGLPSDRFFAERPEGSVSTLKIQRTQQEDSAVYLCASSLGTLELEHFGPGTRLTVT.

This clone has just a few counts. The DNA for the CDR3 is TGTGCCAGCAGCTTACTATCCCGGGACACCTACGAGCAGTACGTC. Protein sequence: CASSLLSRDTYEQYV. J is TRBJ2-7 and V is TRBV7-8, with D perhaps TRBD1 (6 bases). V lost 2 bases and J lost 2, with 13 bases in between. The CDR3 has 15 amino acids. Germline V gene data show CDR1 as SGHVS and CDR2 as FQNEAQ.

This chain connects TRBV5-1 to TRBJ2-5, with 9 bases aligning to TRBD2. Judging by the DNA end, TRBJ2-7 fits better; the J call may be wrong. The germline V gene has CDR1 SGHRS and CDR2 YFSETQ. This CDR3 has 15 amino acids. The CDR3 region is CASSLGLAGEGEQYF. The CDR3 DNA reads TGCGCCAGCAGCTTGGGGTTAGCGGGAGAGGGCGAGCAGTACTTC.

This chain uses TRBV5-6 with TRBJ1-5; D possibly corresponds to TRBD1 (5 bases). With 4 bases removed from V and 6 bases from J, the gap between germline ends came to 14 bases. This CDR3 has 14 residues. The V gene's germline CDR1 is SGHDT and CDR2 YYEEEE. CDR3 residues: CASSPLGRGQPQHF. Written as DNA, the CDR3 is TGTGCCAGCAGCCCGCTGGGGAGGGGTCAGCCCCAGCATTTT.

The chain carries TRBV28 and TRBJ1-1; TRBD1 is a possible D gene (5 bases). Germline V gene data show CDR1 as MDHEN and CDR2 as SYDVKM. The CDR3 runs 10 residues. V lost 10 bases to trimming and J lost 7 bases, with 10 bases between them. CDR3: CATRQFEAFF. CDR3 DNA sequence: TGTGCCACCAGACAGTTTGAAGCTTTCTTT.

The DNA of the CDR3 is TGTGCCAGCAGCTCGAGCGGGGGCTTAGGCGGGGAGCTGTTTTTT. Its protein is CASSSSGGLGGELFF. The chain recombines TRBV7-6 with TRBJ2-2, with TRBD2 matching 8 bases. The V and J ends lost 4 bases and 7 bases, in that order; junction bases with no gene match: 8. The CDR3 length is 15 residues. The germline CDR1 and CDR2 sequences are SGHVS and FNYEAQ.

This clone has only a few counts. The chain employs TRBV6-5 and TRBJ1-1; TRBD1 matches 8 bases. The CDR3 spans 15 residues. Germline assignment: CDR1 MNHEY and CDR2 SVGAGI. V lost 6 bases to trimming and J lost 4 bases; unmatched junction nucleotides: 10. The CDR3: CASSAQGGVGTEAFF. CDR3 nucleotides: TGTGCCAGCAGCGCACAGGGGGGAGTTGGCACTGAAGCTTTCTTT.

This clone was recorded a few times. This chain uses TRBV19 with TRBJ2-3, with D uncertain. Trimming shortened V by 5 bases and J by 2 bases, and 11 bases separated the two germline ends. The CDR3 runs to 14 residues. Germline CDR1 LNHDA, CDR2 SQIVND (reference sequence). In nucleotides, the CDR3 is TGTGCCAGTAGTGGTGGGCAGTACACAGATACGCAGTATTTT. It translates to CASSGGQYTDTQYF.